This T cell receptor (beta chain) was retrieved from a study of identical twins. V lost 0 bases and J lost 6, with 5 bases in between. Germline loops: CDR1 MNHEY, CDR2 SVGAGI. This CDR3 region has 12 residues. TCRdb itself ran the 5' RACE reads through MiXCR, one entry per CDR3 protein. The sample holds some 560,000 distinct CDR3 sequences, more than 9% seen once. The study's findings and limits: For cord blood, abundant beta clonotypes had fewer insertions, unlike memory repertoires, which showed none. Partial confounding of zero-insertion analyses by invariant MAIT and iNKT cells was possible.

This clonotype has ten or more counts. What it binds is not known. This same sample was also taken into another study, of yellow fever vaccine responses in identical twins. According to that study: Reportedly, twins' vaccine T cell responses looked partly convergent and partly personalized.

The source is a woman aged 18-30 years in good health. The chain is built from TRBV6-5 and TRBJ1-1, with D perhaps matching TRBD1 (5 bases). Material for sequencing was PBMCs. The CDR3 bases are TGTGCCAGCAGTTACTCGGGGGCTGAAGCTTTCTTT. Translated, it gives CASSYSGAEAFF.